The source of this T cell receptor (beta chain) is a study of technical replicates of blood from a few donors. Sequencing was performed with immunoSEQ multiplex PCR; in TCRdb, only in-frame clones are kept and a portion is missing. Of 75,000 to 100,000 clones in the sample, around 96% were seen once. The CDR3 covers 16 residues. Germline CDR1 reads LGHNA; CDR2 reads YNFKEQ. V was clipped by 4 bases and J by 6 bases, with 21 bases between them. The source of this sequence is a human donor in good health. Sequenced material: T cells isolated from PBMCs. The V call is TRBV4-2, the J call TRBJ1-2, with D tentatively TRBD1 (6 bases). The CDR3 protein is CASSLQGQGLIDGYTF. CDR3 bases: TGTGCCAGCAGCCTCCAGGGCCAGGGGTTAATTGATGGCTACACCTTC.